A single sample is the source of the 17 T cell receptor beta chains below, sequenced in a study of blood T cells in healthy people across ages. A sample-barcoded 5' primer and a J-beta primer mix were used in a second PCR of roughly 7 to 11 cycles. TCRdb analysed the 5' RACE reads with MiXCR anew, one entry per CDR3 protein. The sample has 1.8 million or so distinct CDR3 sequences; around 40% are singletons. Sequencing was done on a sample of blood. The receptors stem from a human donor in good health.

This clonotype has only a few counts. The rearrangement joins TRBV3-1 to TRBJ2-1; TRBD2 agrees at 11 bases. CDR3 length: 15 amino acids. V shed 1 base, J shed 9 bases, and the junction held 5 bases outside the gene matches. CDR1 and CDR2 (germline): LGHDT, YNNKEL (reference sequence). CDR3 loop: CASSQGLAGPFEQFF. CDR3 coding DNA: TGTGCCAGCAGCCAAGGACTAGCGGGGCCCTTTGAGCAGTTCTTC.

The chain recombines TRBV12-3 or TRBV12-4 with TRBJ1-3; D remains unclear. Trimming pared 8 bases from V and 0 bases from J, leaving 11 bases between. This CDR3 comprises 14 residues. CDR3 region: CASPLMGSGNTIYF. For the CDR3, the DNA is TGTGCCAGCCCCCTAATGGGCTCTGGAAACACCATATATTTT.

The chain employs TRBV5-6 and TRBJ1-2; TRBD1 might be the D (5 bases). CDR1 and CDR2 (germline): SGHDT, YYEEEE. The CDR3 has 16 residues. Trimming shortened V by 2 bases and J by 0 bases, and 14 bases separated the two germline ends. The CDR3 loop reads CASSFGSGGTNYGYTF. CDR3 in DNA: TGTGCCAGCAGCTTTGGATCGGGGGGTACTAACTATGGCTACACCTTC.

The V call is TRBV4-3, the J call TRBJ1-2, with no clear D. V was cut by 3 bases and J by 3 bases, with 11 bases left in between. The CDR3 has 14 amino acids. Germline-derived CDR1 and CDR2 are LGHNA and YSLEER. The CDR3 here is CASSQEWTDYGYTF. The CDR3 bases are TGCGCCAGCAGCCAGGAATGGACGGACTATGGCTACACCTTC.

The chain employs TRBV6-2 or TRBV6-3 and TRBJ2-7, with 8 bases that match TRBD2. The CDR3 totals 16 residues. Per the germline V gene, CDR1 is MNHEY and CDR2 is SVGEGT. Losses at the gene ends were 8 bases for V and 2 bases for J; bases not matched to a gene: 14. Here the CDR3 DNA reads TGTGCCAGCTCCCCAGGGCCACAGCGGGGGACCTACGAGCAGTACTTC. The encoded protein is CASSPGPQRGTYEQYF.

This clonotype was counted only a few times. The chain employs TRBV10-3 and TRBJ2-1, with D unclear. V was clipped by 8 bases and J by 7 bases, with 15 bases between them. The CDR3 consists of 13 residues. CDR1 ENHRY and CDR2 SYGVKD come from the germline V gene. CDR3 DNA sequence: TGTGCCATCGGTCTTGCCACCCTAAATGAGCAGTTCTTC. Protein sequence: CAIGLATLNEQFF.

This clonotype was observed a few times. This rearrangement joins TRBV27 to TRBJ2-1; 11 bases fit TRBD2. CDR1 and CDR2 (germline): MNHEY, SMNVEV (reference sequence). CDR3 length: 18 amino acids. The V segment lost 4 bases and the J segment 3 bases; nucleotides outside the gene matches: 11. This chain's CDR3 is CASSSPLHLAGGYNEQFF. The CDR3 DNA reads as TGTGCCAGCAGTTCTCCACTTCATCTAGCGGGGGGCTACAATGAGCAGTTCTTC.

This clonotype was observed a single time. The chain uses TRBV13 and TRBJ2-1; D may be TRBD1 (6 bases). The CDR3 runs to 17 residues. Germline V gene lookup returns CDR1 PRHDT and CDR2 FYEKMQ (reference sequence). The V gene lost 5 bases and the J gene lost 1 base, with 18 bases spanning the gap. The CDR3, as DNA: TGTGCCAGCAGCCCTAACTACAGGGCCGGGTCCTACAATGAGCAGTTCTTC. Amino acids: CASSPNYRAGSYNEQFF. Full variable domain (outside the CDR3, taken from reference TRBV13 and TRBJ2-1): AAGVIQSPRHLIKEKRETATLKCYPIPRHDTVYWYQQGPGQDPQFLISFYEKMQSDKGSIPDRFSAQQFSDYHSELNMSSLELGDSALYFCASSPNYRAGSYNEQFFGPGTRLTVL.

This sequence joins TRBV27 and TRBJ1-1; D ambiguous. The ends were cut back, 0 bases at V and 7 bases at J, with 9 bases in the middle. CDR3 size: 13 residues. The germline V gene encodes CDR1 MNHEY and CDR2 SMNVEV (reference sequence). The DNA of the CDR3 is TGTGCCAGCAGTTTATCTTTCGCTGGTGAAGCTTTCTTT. It translates to CASSLSFAGEAFF.

The chain has TRBV28 and TRBJ2-5, with a possible D match to TRBD1 (6 bases). Germline V lookup: CDR1 MDHEN, CDR2 SYDVKM. V was pared by 3 bases and J by 1 base, with 15 bases between. CDR3 length equals 16 residues. The CDR3 sequence: CASSFSDSHTQETQYF. For the CDR3, the DNA is TGTGCCAGCAGTTTTTCGGACAGTCATACCCAAGAGACCCAGTACTTC.

The chain joins TRBV12-3 or TRBV12-4 to TRBJ2-5; possibly TRBD2 for D (6 bases). V lost 4 bases and J lost 11, with 29 bases in between. This CDR3 spans 17 amino acids. The CDR3 sequence is CASSSRGLGSPTREQYF. CDR3 DNA: TGTGCCAGCAGTTCCCGGGGGTTGGGGAGTCCTACTCGGGAGCAGTACTTC.

This sequence joins TRBV20-1 and TRBJ1-1; a possible D gene is TRBD1 (6 bases). The CDR3 consists of 14 residues. V was cut by 6 bases and J by 2 bases, with 16 bases left in between. Germline values: CDR1 DFQATT, CDR2 SNEGSKA (reference sequence). The CDR3 sequence: CSATPGQPNTEAFF. The CDR3 DNA reads TGCAGTGCCACCCCAGGACAGCCCAACACTGAAGCTTTCTTT.

This clonotype came up a few times. J is TRBJ1-5 and V is TRBV28; unclear D gene. Looked up from germline, CDR1 is MDHEN and CDR2 is SYDVKM. The CDR3 length is 12 residues. V lost 9 bases, J lost 7 bases, and 13 bases lay in between. Written as DNA, the CDR3 is TGTGCCAGTCAGCGACGGGAGCAGCCCCAGCATTTT. Translated, it gives CASQRREQPQHF.

The V gene is TRBV18, the J gene TRBJ1-1; a weak D match, TRBD1 (5 bases). Deletions cut 5 bases from V and 1 base from J, with 17 bases between. CDR1 is KGHSH, CDR2 LQKENI, per germline. The CDR3 has 16 amino acids. CDR3 sequence reads: CASSSSMDMENTEAFF. Written as DNA, the CDR3 is TGTGCCAGCTCATCCTCAATGGACATGGAGAACACTGAAGCTTTCTTT.

The genes are TRBV12-5 and TRBJ1-4, with 7 bases that match TRBD1. The ends lost 6 bases at V and 5 bases at J; junction bases unmatched: 12. Germline-derived CDR1 and CDR2 are LGHNT and FRNRAP. CDR3 length equals 16 residues. DNA for the CDR3: TGTGCTAGTGGGCAGGGACAGAACATCGCAAATGAAAAACTGTTTTTT. Translated: CASGQGQNIANEKLFF.

At least ten counts were recorded for this clonotype. V usage is TRBV7-9 and J usage is TRBJ2-7; 7 bases match TRBD1. Per the germline V gene, CDR1 is SEHNR and CDR2 is FQNEAQ (reference sequence). The V segment lost 6 bases and the J segment 4 bases; nucleotides outside the gene matches: 9. This CDR3 contains 14 residues. The CDR3 sequence is CASSPGTATYEQYF. The CDR3 DNA reads as TGTGCCAGCAGTCCCGGGACAGCAACTTACGAGCAGTACTTC.

This clonotype was seen a handful of times. The chain recombines TRBV4-3 with TRBJ1-2; 8 bases fit TRBD1. This CDR3 is 16 amino acids long. Germline values: CDR1 LGHNA, CDR2 YSLEER. The V gene end was trimmed by 3 bases and the J gene end by 5 bases; junction bases not matched to a gene: 11. The CDR3 sequence: CASSQGLTGDVYGYTF. CDR3 sequence (DNA): TGCGCCAGCAGCCAGGGGTTGACAGGGGATGTATATGGCTACACCTTC.